Presented here are 24 T cell receptor beta chains from one specimen sequenced in a study of blood T cell repertoires in COVID-19. The method was immunoSEQ multiplex PCR; TCRdb's version includes in-frame clones alone and lacks a portion of them. This table has about 310,000 clones, 87% appearing once. Sequencing input: peripheral blood. These receptors were obtained from a man aged 50 to 60 with active or convalescent COVID-19.

This sequence joins TRBV27 and TRBJ1-6, with 7 bases lining up with TRBD1. CDR1 and CDR2 from the germline V gene are MNHEY and SMNVEV (reference sequence). The CDR3 runs to 19 residues. V lost 5 bases and J lost 1; bases outside the gene matches: 14. The CDR3 spells CASSLISTGAGSYNSPLHF. CDR3 coding DNA: TGTGCCAGCAGTCTCATCTCCACAGGGGCGGGTTCCTATAATTCACCCCTCCACTTT.

The gene calls are TRBV7-3 and TRBJ2-2; D possibly corresponds to TRBD1 (6 bases). The CDR3 totals 20 residues. Between the trimmed V and J ends, which lost 2 bases and 0 bases, there was a span of 22 bases. Per germline, CDR1 SGHTA and CDR2 FQGTGA. The CDR3 loop is CASSLPSESRGHANTGELFF. In DNA form, the CDR3 reads TGTGCCAGCAGCTTACCGTCCGAGTCCAGGGGACATGCGAACACCGGGGAGCTGTTTTTT.

The V gene is TRBV7-2, the J gene TRBJ1-2; 9 bases map to TRBD1. Germline-derived CDR1 and CDR2 are SGHTA and FQGNSA. CDR3 length: 14 residues. V shed 8 bases and J 3 bases; nucleotides not matched to a gene: 7. CDR3 in amino acids: CASSKQGADYGYTF. CDR3 DNA: TGTGCCAGCTCAAAACAGGGGGCGGACTATGGCTACACCTTC.

The V and J genes are TRBV6-5 and TRBJ1-1; 7 nucleotides agree with TRBD1. Per the germline V gene, CDR1 is MNHEY and CDR2 is SVGAGI. V gave up 6 bases and J gave up 0 bases; unmatched junction bases: 7. The CDR3 is 15 residues long. CDR3 amino acids: CASSGDSLLNTEAFF. Written as DNA, the CDR3 is TGTGCCAGCAGCGGGGACAGTTTATTGAACACTGAAGCTTTCTTT.

The genes are TRBV2 and TRBJ2-1; 8 bases fit TRBD1. The junction had 15 bases not matched to a gene; V was cut back by 2 bases and J by 6 bases. The CDR3 runs 18 residues. From germline, CDR1 is SNHLY and CDR2 FYNNEI. The CDR3 coding sequence is TGTGCCAGCAGTGAAAAAATCCTGGGGCAGGGGGCGGCCAATGAGCAGTTCTTC. It codes for CASSEKILGQGAANEQFF.

V and J are TRBV7-2 and TRBJ2-5, with TRBD1 as a possible D gene (6 bases). CDR1 is SGHTA, CDR2 FQGNSA, per germline. The V gene lost 3 bases and the J gene lost 5 bases, with 10 bases spanning the gap. The CDR3 has 13 residues. The CDR3: CASSFQGLETQYF. CDR3 sequence (DNA): TGTGCCAGCAGCTTTCAGGGGTTGGAGACCCAGTACTTC.

The V call is TRBV11-3, the J call TRBJ1-6; a weak D match, TRBD1 (6 bases). The CDR3 spans 13 residues. Germline lookup yields CDR1 SGHNT and CDR2 YENEEA. V gave up 5 bases and J gave up 8 bases, with 10 bases separating them. In DNA form, the CDR3 reads TGTGCCAGCAGCCGGACAGTAGATTCACCCCTCCACTTT. The encoded protein is CASSRTVDSPLHF. Complete variable domain (other parts from reference TRBV11-3 and TRBJ1-6): EAGVVQSPRYKIIEKKQPVAFWCNPISGHNTLYWYLQNLGQGPELLIRYENEEAVDDSQLPKDRFSAERLKGVDSTLKIQPAELGDSAVYLCASSRTVDSPLHFGNGTRLTVT.

The CDR3 sequence is CASSLGLHNTGELFF. CDR3 DNA: TGTGCCAGCAGCTTGGGCCTACATAACACCGGGGAGCTGTTTTTT. The chain uses TRBV7-9 and TRBJ2-2; D gene unclear. Trimming pared 3 bases from V and 2 bases from J, leaving 10 bases between. CDR1 and CDR2 (germline): SEHNR, FQNEAQ (reference sequence). This CDR3 comprises 15 residues.

This chain uses TRBV2 with TRBJ1-3; D is ambiguous. The CDR3 has 11 amino acids. The V end was cut by 8 bases, the J end by 3 bases, with 5 bases between. Germline assignment: CDR1 SNHLY and CDR2 FYNNEI. CDR3 coding DNA: TGTGCCAGCCGGGGTGGAAACACCATATATTTT. It encodes CASRGGNTIYF.

This chain uses TRBV19 with TRBJ1-6; 7 bases fit TRBD1. The trim removed 8 bases at V and 8 bases at J, leaving 12 bases unmatched. CDR1 and CDR2 (germline): LNHDA, SQIVND (reference sequence). The CDR3 is 15 residues long. CDR3 DNA: TGTGCCAGTCGTGAGAGACAGGGTAGGGATTCACCCCTCCACTTT. Translation gives CASRERQGRDSPLHF.

V and J are TRBV11-2 and TRBJ2-7, with 7 bases matching TRBD2. There are 15 residues in the CDR3. Trimming at V came to 1 base and at J to 4 bases, leaving 7 bases not matched to a gene. Germline assignment: CDR1 SGHAT and CDR2 FQNNGV. The CDR3 reads CASSLGSGGRYEQYF. The CDR3 DNA follows: TGTGCCAGCAGCTTAGGTTCGGGAGGCAGGTACGAGCAGTACTTC. Drawing the rest from reference TRBV11-2 and TRBJ2-7, the complete variable domain is EAGVAQSPRYKIIEKRQSVAFWCNPISGHATLYWYQQILGQGPKLLIQFQNNGVVDDSQLPKDRFSAERLKGVDSTLKIQPAKLEDSAVYLCASSLGSGGRYEQYFGPGTRLTVT.

V usage is TRBV10-3 and J usage is TRBJ2-7; 8 bases map to TRBD1. Germline loops: CDR1 ENHRY, CDR2 SYGVKD. V lost 10 bases, J lost 0 bases, and 5 bases stayed unmatched. The CDR3 length is 13 residues. The CDR3 sequence: CATGQGLSYEQYF. DNA of the CDR3: TGTGCCACTGGACAGGGTCTCTCCTACGAGCAGTACTTC.

The V and J genes are TRBV6-5 and TRBJ1-4, with a tentative D call TRBD1 (5 bases). The CDR3 runs to 15 residues. V lost 5 bases, J lost 4 bases, and 14 bases lay in between. Germline values: CDR1 MNHEY, CDR2 SVGAGI. The CDR3 DNA sequence: TGTGCCAGCAGTACACAGGTTCCCTTTAATGAAAAACTGTTTTTT. It is translated as CASSTQVPFNEKLFF.

This sequence joins TRBV24-1 and TRBJ2-1; perhaps TRBD2 as D (6 bases). Trimming cost V 1 base and J 9 bases, with 9 bases left between them. CDR1 and CDR2 from the germline V gene are KGHDR and SFDVKD. This CDR3 contains 13 residues. DNA of the CDR3: TGTGCCACCAGTGATTTTACTAGCAGTGAGCAGTTCTTC. The encoded protein is CATSDFTSSEQFF.

The V and J genes are TRBV5-1 and TRBJ2-1; a possible D gene is TRBD2 (6 bases). Deletions cut 1 base from V and 3 bases from J, with 20 bases between. This CDR3 spans 18 amino acids. Germline CDR1 SGHRS, CDR2 YFSETQ. The CDR3 loop reads CASSLSPLRRDGYNEQFF. DNA for the CDR3: TGCGCCAGCAGCTTGAGCCCTTTGCGGCGGGATGGCTACAATGAGCAGTTCTTC.

The V call is TRBV9, the J call TRBJ2-1; 10 nucleotides align to TRBD2. V was pared by 0 bases and J by 8 bases, with 5 bases of the junction left unmatched. This CDR3 comprises 15 residues. Germline CDR1 is SGDLS and CDR2 is YYNGEE. The CDR3 sequence: CASSVDPSGSYEQFF. The CDR3 nucleotides read TGTGCCAGCAGCGTAGATCCTAGCGGGAGCTATGAGCAGTTCTTC. Combining the CDR3 with reference TRBV9 and TRBJ2-1 gives the whole variable domain DSGVTQTPKHLITATGQRVTLRCSPRSGDLSVYWYQQSLDQGLQFLIQYYNGEERAKGNILERFSAQQFPDLHSELNLSSLELGDSALYFCASSVDPSGSYEQFFGPGTRLTVL.

Regarding this clone: The same CDR3 can be traced to other DNA sequences in this sample. The rearrangement joins TRBV2 to TRBJ2-7, with TRBD1 matching over 8 bases. With V trimmed by 6 bases and J by 0 bases, 1 base remained unmatched. This CDR3 comprises 13 residues. Germline values: CDR1 SNHLY, CDR2 FYNNEI. The CDR3 DNA is TGTGCCAGCAGAGGGACAGGCTCCTACGAGCAGTACTTC. This gives the protein CASRGTGSYEQYF.

This sequence joins TRBV7-9 and TRBJ1-1, with D tentatively TRBD1 (5 bases). Germline assignment: CDR1 SEHNR and CDR2 FQNEAQ (reference sequence). Trimming cost V 3 bases and J 1 base, with 9 bases left between them. The CDR3 totals 14 residues. The CDR3 sequence is CASSLPGQNTEAFF. In nucleotides, the CDR3 is TGTGCCAGCAGCTTGCCAGGACAGAACACTGAAGCTTTCTTT.

The gene calls are TRBV5-1 and TRBJ2-7; possible D gene TRBD2, 5 bases. The V gene lost 1 base and the J gene lost 7 bases, with 9 bases spanning the gap. The germline CDR1 and CDR2 sequences are SGHRS and YFSETQ. CDR3 size: 12 residues. The CDR3 DNA is TGCGCCAGCAGCTTGAGGCCGGGGGAGCAGTACTTC. The encoded protein is CASSLRPGEQYF.

The rearrangement uses TRBV10-2 and TRBJ1-2; TRBD1 aligns across 10 bases. The germline V gene has CDR1 WSHSY and CDR2 SAAADI. This CDR3 is 14 amino acids long. The junction had 8 bases not matched to a gene; V was cut back by 6 bases and J by 7 bases. The CDR3 DNA follows: TGCGCCAGCAGACCGACAGGGGGCGGTTTTGGCTACACCTTC. Its translation is CASRPTGGGFGYTF.

The chain is built from TRBV28 and TRBJ2-5, with TRBD2 identical over 8 bases. This CDR3 region has 16 residues. V lost 5 bases to trimming and J lost 2 bases; unmatched junction nucleotides: 10. Germline V gene sequence: CDR1 MDHEN, CDR2 SYDVKM. The CDR3 spells CASSPSGVAGQETQYF. For the CDR3, the DNA is TGTGCCAGCAGTCCCAGCGGGGTAGCGGGACAAGAGACCCAGTACTTC.

The chain links TRBV5-1 to TRBJ2-5; 8 positions match TRBD2. Losses at the gene ends were 4 bases for V and 4 bases for J; bases not matched to a gene: 9. This CDR3 spans 15 amino acids. The germline CDR1 and CDR2 sequences are SGHRS and YFSETQ. The CDR3: CASSISGAPRETQYF. The CDR3 coding sequence is TGCGCCAGCAGCATTAGCGGGGCGCCTCGAGAGACCCAGTACTTC.

The chain is built from TRBV11-3 and TRBJ2-6; D call uncertain. V lost 2 bases to trimming and J lost 4 bases, with 3 bases between them. Germline CDR1 and CDR2: SGHNT and YENEEA. This CDR3 spans 13 amino acids. The CDR3 region is CASSLRGANVLTF. The CDR3 bases are TGTGCCAGCAGCTTACGGGGGGCCAACGTCCTGACTTTC. Combining the CDR3 with reference TRBV11-3 and TRBJ2-6 gives the whole variable domain EAGVVQSPRYKIIEKKQPVAFWCNPISGHNTLYWYLQNLGQGPELLIRYENEEAVDDSQLPKDRFSAERLKGVDSTLKIQPAELGDSAVYLCASSLRGANVLTFGAGSRLTVL.

The genes are TRBV4-3 and TRBJ2-1; a possible D gene is TRBD1 (6 bases). The V end was cut by 3 bases, the J end by 1 base, with 13 bases between. CDR1 and CDR2 (germline): LGHNA, YSLEER. This CDR3 spans 16 amino acids. The DNA of the CDR3 is TGCGCCAGCAGCCAGAACACAGGGTGGTCCTACAATGAGCAGTTCTTC. It is translated as CASSQNTGWSYNEQFF.